This T cell receptor beta chain came from a study of cytomegalovirus exposure and HLA in healthy donors. The CDR3 is 13 residues long. Per germline, CDR1 LNHNV and CDR2 YYDKDF (reference sequence). Trimming removed 4 bases at V and 5 bases at J, with 12 bases between. PCR amplification relied on 60 Vbeta primers (plus 13 Jbeta primers). Clones were sequenced by immunoSEQ multiplex PCR, and TCRdb holds only the in-frame ones, with some missing. The sample lists 75,000 to 100,000 clones; 60% to 75% were seen once. This receptor was identified in a woman in her seventies in good health and CMV-seropositive. Sequencing was carried out using PBMCs. The V gene is TRBV15, the J gene TRBJ2-7; no clear D gene. CDR3 DNA sequence: TGTGCCACCAGCAAGGTTCCCAGCGACGAGCAGTACTTC. Its translation is CATSKVPSDEQYF.